Below, 18 T cell receptor beta chains from the same sample are listed, as sequenced in a study of shared clonotypes between healthy human individuals (dated by TCRdb to about 2020). Receptors were amplified or captured by the immunoSEQ multiplex PCR assay. TCRdb took this table from immuneACCESS and kept in-frame rearrangements with V and J called. Such tables lack part of the clones; where checked against another copy, unresolved V genes explain under half of the gap, and the rest is unexplained. Recorded for this sample are 850,000 to 1,200,000 clones; 60% to 80% of them occurred a single time. Around 1.5% of the sample goes to the ten largest clones. Sequenced: memory CD4+ T cells sorted from blood. In the paper's terms, the cell subset or site label means: CD45RA-negative fraction. Receptors were obtained from a man aged 18 to 29 in good health.

On this clone itself: Distinct nucleotide sequences in the sample also encode this CDR3. The rearrangement links TRBV4-3 to TRBJ1-5, with D perhaps matching TRBD1 (5 bases). CDR1 is LGHNA, CDR2 YSLEER, per germline. CDR3 length: 15 amino acids. V shed 0 bases and J shed 1 base, with 7 bases lying between them. DNA for the CDR3: TGCGCCAGCAGCCAAGATCGGGGGAGCAATCAGCCCCAGCATTTT. This sequence encodes CASSQDRGSNQPQHF.

The V call is TRBV5-1, the J call TRBJ2-3; a weak D match, TRBD1 (5 bases). This CDR3 has 15 residues. Trimming stripped 5 bases from V and 0 bases from J, with 13 bases between. From germline, CDR1 is SGHRS and CDR2 YFSETQ. The chain's CDR3 is CASSAPDTSTDTQYF. The CDR3 DNA sequence: TGCGCCAGCAGTGCACCGGACACAAGCACAGATACGCAGTATTTT.

This chain connects TRBV2 to TRBJ2-3; D may be TRBD2 (6 bases). The CDR3 has 13 amino acids. Per the germline V gene, CDR1 is SNHLY and CDR2 is FYNNEI. V was clipped by 11 bases and J by 3 bases, with 15 bases between them. The CDR3: CAGGTRGTDTQYF. The CDR3 DNA sequence: TGTGCCGGAGGGACCAGAGGGACAGATACGCAGTATTTT.

This sequence joins TRBV4-2 and TRBJ2-5; D remains unclear. The germline V and J ends were trimmed by 3 bases and 3 bases, with 11 bases remaining between them. CDR3 size: 14 residues. CDR1 and CDR2 from the germline V gene are LGHNA and YNFKEQ. The CDR3 DNA reads TGTGCCAGCAGCCATGGTCGGGCCGAAGAGACCCAGTACTTC. Its protein product is CASSHGRAEETQYF.

The chain links TRBV5-1 to TRBJ2-1; TRBD2 might be the D (7 bases). V dropped 2 bases and J dropped 4 bases, with 16 bases sitting between them. CDR3 length: 16 residues. Germline V lookup: CDR1 SGHRS, CDR2 YFSETQ. The DNA of the CDR3 is TGCGCCAGCAGCTTTGGGGGGGCTAGCGGTTACAATGAGCAGTTCTTC. It yields the protein CASSFGGASGYNEQFF. The variable domain in full, with the rest retrieved from reference TRBV5-1 and TRBJ2-1, is KAGVTQTPRYLIKTRGQQVTLSCSPISGHRSVSWYQQTPGQGLQFLFEYFSETQRNKGNFPGRFSGRQFSNSRSEMNVSTLELGDSALYLCASSFGGASGYNEQFFGPGTRLTVL.

Note on this clone: In the same sample, other DNA sequences code for this CDR3. The chain links TRBV5-1 to TRBJ1-2; D uncertain. V was clipped by 3 bases and J by 5 bases, with 11 bases between them. This CDR3 spans 13 amino acids. Germline CDR1 SGHRS, CDR2 YFSETQ. DNA for the CDR3: TGCGCCAGCAGCTCGGACGGTGGATATGGCTACACCTTC. Translating it yields CASSSDGGYGYTF. Based on the CDR3 plus reference TRBV5-1 and TRBJ1-2, the full variable domain is KAGVTQTPRYLIKTRGQQVTLSCSPISGHRSVSWYQQTPGQGLQFLFEYFSETQRNKGNFPGRFSGRQFSNSRSEMNVSTLELGDSALYLCASSSDGGYGYTFGSGTRLTVV.

About this clone: The junction and the germline gene differ at one end; a read error may be behind it. This chain joins TRBV5-6 and TRBJ2-7, with 8 bases matching TRBD2. CDR1 and CDR2 from the germline V gene are SGHDT and YYEEEE. The CDR3 extends over 15 amino acids. Here the CDR3 DNA reads TGTGCCAGCAGATTGGGAATAGCGGGACCTTACGAGCAGTACTTC. Translating it yields CASRLGIAGPYEQYF.

The chain uses TRBV1 and TRBJ1-1; TRBD1, the table's D call, was not compared with the DNA. TRBV1 is given as a pseudogene. This CDR3 spans 16 amino acids. The CDR3 nucleotides are TGCACCAGCAGCCAAGATAGGGGCGGCCGAGGAACTGAAGCTTTCTTT. This gives the protein CTSSQDRGGRGTEAFF.

The chain uses TRBV5-1 and TRBJ2-5; D is uncertain. Germline CDR1 reads SGHRS; CDR2 reads YFSETQ. The CDR3 is 15 residues long. The V end lost 1 base, the J end lost 2 bases, and 12 bases lay between the germline ends. The CDR3 sequence is CASSLSVERQETQYF. CDR3 bases: TGCGCCAGCAGCTTGTCCGTAGAACGGCAAGAGACCCAGTACTTC.

This chain connects TRBV6-5 to TRBJ2-1; D not certain. The CDR3 length is 12 residues. The germline V gene has CDR1 MNHEY and CDR2 SVGAGI. Trimming stripped 5 bases from V and 8 bases from J, with 10 bases between. CDR3 in DNA: TGTGCCAGCAGTAATCCGATCGATGAGCAGTTCTTC. The encoded protein is CASSNPIDEQFF.

V is TRBV11-2 and J is TRBJ2-7; 9 positions match TRBD2. Germline values: CDR1 SGHAT, CDR2 FQNNGV. V was pared by 0 bases and J by 2 bases, with 5 bases of the junction left unmatched. The CDR3 covers 16 residues. The CDR3 is CASSLDSAGGTYEQYF. CDR3 sequence (DNA): TGTGCCAGCAGCTTAGATTCTGCGGGGGGGACCTACGAGCAGTACTTC.

The chain employs TRBV29-1 and TRBJ2-1; possible D gene TRBD1, 5 bases. From germline, CDR1 is SQVTM and CDR2 ANQGSEA. The V end lost 2 bases, the J end lost 3 bases, and 8 bases lay between the germline ends. This CDR3 region has 13 residues. The CDR3 DNA is TGCAGCGTTGAAACAGGCAGCTACAATGAGCAGTTCTTC. It yields the protein CSVETGSYNEQFF.

CDR3 region: CASSLSRALGYGYTF. The DNA of the CDR3 is TGTGCCAGCAGTTTAAGCAGGGCCCTGGGCTATGGCTACACCTTC. The rearrangement uses TRBV28 and TRBJ1-2; tentative D call: TRBD1 (5 bases). Germline V CDR1 and CDR2: MDHEN, SYDVKM. The V gene lost 2 bases and the J gene lost 4 bases, with 14 bases spanning the gap. The CDR3 loop spans 15 amino acids.

The rearrangement links TRBV5-1 to TRBJ1-3, with TRBD1 matching over 8 bases. The V gene end was trimmed by 4 bases and the J gene end by 4 bases; junction bases not matched to a gene: 4. This CDR3 has 14 amino acids. Germline-derived CDR1 and CDR2 are SGHRS and YFSETQ. CDR3 in DNA: TGCGCCAGCAGCCGGACAGGGAACGGAAACACCATATATTTT. Translated: CASSRTGNGNTIYF. The variable domain in full, with the rest retrieved from reference TRBV5-1 and TRBJ1-3, is KAGVTQTPRYLIKTRGQQVTLSCSPISGHRSVSWYQQTPGQGLQFLFEYFSETQRNKGNFPGRFSGRQFSNSRSEMNVSTLELGDSALYLCASSRTGNGNTIYFGEGSWLTVV.

The chain uses TRBV5-5 and TRBJ1-4; tentatively, D is TRBD1 (5 bases). The CDR3 extends over 17 amino acids. Germline CDR1 and CDR2: SGHKS and YYEKEE (reference sequence). V was cut by 6 bases and J by 5 bases, with 23 bases left in between. As DNA, the CDR3 is TGTGCCAGCATCGAAAACCCCAGTCAGGGAGGGAATGAAAAACTGTTTTTT. Translated, it gives CASIENPSQGGNEKLFF.

CDR3 loop: CASSLVGLAGGSSQYF. The CDR3 bases are TGTGCCAGCAGCTTAGTAGGGCTAGCGGGGGGCTCATCCCAGTACTTC. The V and J genes are TRBV11-2 and TRBJ2-5, with 11 bases fitting TRBD2. CDR1 is SGHAT, CDR2 FQNNGV, per germline. This CDR3 spans 16 amino acids. Losses at the gene ends were 1 base for V and 9 bases for J; bases not matched to a gene: 10.

This clone was detected only once. The CDR3 DNA reads TGTGCCAGTAGCCGACCGGGACAGCTCTCTGGAAACACCATATATTTT. This codes for CASSRPGQLSGNTIYF. V and J are TRBV19 and TRBJ1-3; the match to TRBD1 covers 7 bases. V lost 6 bases, J lost 0 bases, and 8 bases stayed unmatched. CDR3 size: 16 residues. Germline V gene lookup returns CDR1 LNHDA and CDR2 SQIVND (reference sequence).

The chain is built from TRBV6-1 and TRBJ2-4; D possibly corresponds to TRBD2 (5 bases). The CDR3 is 15 amino acids. Germline CDR1 and CDR2: MNHNS and SASEGT. V shed 8 bases and J shed 0 bases, with 14 bases lying between them. The CDR3 sequence is CASLLDSLAKNIQYF. In DNA, the CDR3 is TGTGCCAGCCTGTTGGACTCCCTAGCCAAAAACATTCAGTACTTC.